A single sample is the source of the 2 T cell receptor beta chains below, sequenced in a study of memory CD4+ T cells and cytomegalovirus serostatus. The sort gate was single viable CD3+CD4+CD8-CD45RO+ cells for memory CD4+ T cells. Repertoires were generated with immunoSEQ multiplex PCR, while TCRdb's copy carries only in-frame clones and drops some. Of 30,000 to 40,000 clones in the sample, 70% to 85% were seen once. The sample consisted of memory CD4+ T cells from blood. The source of these receptors is an adult in good health and CMV-seropositive.

The V and J genes are TRBV5-1 and TRBJ2-2, with TRBD1 as a possible D gene (5 bases). The ends were cut back, 4 bases at V and 5 bases at J, with 18 bases in the middle. The germline V gene encodes CDR1 SGHRS and CDR2 YFSETQ. There are 16 residues in the CDR3. In DNA form, the CDR3 reads TGCGCCAGCAGCAGAACCGACAGTCTCCGAACCGGGGAGCTGTTTTTT. It codes for CASSRTDSLRTGELFF.

The count of this clone is one. The J gene is TRBJ1-1, the V gene TRBV7-2; D is unresolved. Germline V CDR1 and CDR2: SGHTA, FQGNSA. The CDR3 has 14 residues. The V and J ends lost 7 bases and 6 bases respectively, with 18 bases between them. CDR3 bases: TGTGCCAGCACCCACCGGGGAGGAAACCCTGAAGCTTTCTTT. This encodes CASTHRGGNPEAFF.